The 18 T cell receptor beta chains presented below share a single source sample, sequenced in a study of T cell repertoires in cytomegalovirus infection. Via MiXCR, TCRdb re-called the reads, giving one row per CDR3 protein. The sample carries some 300,000 distinct CDR3 sequences, roughly a tenth recorded once. The sample comprised PBMCs. The origin of the receptors is a human donor in good health (CMV status not recorded). Some clones in this sample may be carry-over from other donors' samples.

This clonotype was seen many times. The chain recombines TRBV7-2 with TRBJ2-4; D is perhaps TRBD2 (7 bases). The V and J ends lost 11 bases and 3 bases respectively, with 17 bases between them. Germline V gene data show CDR1 as SGHTA and CDR2 as FQGNSA. The CDR3 totals 14 residues. The CDR3 is CAVGGGASKNIQYF. CDR3 nucleotide sequence: TGTGCCGTCGGCGGGGGCGCTAGCAAAAACATTCAGTACTTC.

There are many counts of this clonotype. V and J are TRBV12-3 or TRBV12-4 and TRBJ1-1; D uncertain. CDR3 length: 14 amino acids. The V end lost 0 bases, the J end lost 11 bases, and 16 bases lay between the germline ends. The CDR3 DNA is TGTGCCAGCAGTTTAGCGTCGGGATTCGGGCCGGCTTTCTTT. This sequence encodes CASSLASGFGPAFF.

In this sample, this clonotype turned up many times. The rearrangement joins TRBV15 to TRBJ1-4; no firm D call. Germline loops: CDR1 LNHNV, CDR2 YYDKDF (reference sequence). This CDR3 has 15 residues. V was clipped by 0 bases and J by 8 bases, with 13 bases between them. Here the CDR3 reads CATSRDAQAGEKLFF. CDR3 DNA sequence: TGTGCCACCAGCAGAGATGCGCAGGCCGGAGAAAAACTGTTTTTT.

This clonotype appeared a few times. The chain combines TRBV6-5 with TRBJ2-5; D could derive from TRBD1 or TRBD2 (5 bases each). The CDR3 spans 15 residues. Germline CDR1 MNHEY, CDR2 SVGAGI. Trimming took 8 bases from V and 5 from J, leaving 21 bases between them. CDR3 coding DNA: TGTGCCAGCCGATACGGGGCAGGGCAGGGCGAGACCCAGTACTTC. Protein sequence: CASRYGAGQGETQYF.

This clonotype has ten or more counts. The rearrangement uses TRBV7-8 and TRBJ2-1, with a weak D call TRBD2 (6 bases). Germline lookup yields CDR1 SGHVS and CDR2 FQNEAQ. There are 12 residues in the CDR3. V was clipped by 10 bases and J by 7 bases, with 14 bases between them. The CDR3 nucleotides are TGTGCCATCATACCGGGGGAGAATGAGCAGTTCTTC. This sequence encodes CAIIPGENEQFF.

This clonotype has ten or more counts. J is TRBJ2-1 and V is TRBV11-3; TRBD2 matches 8 bases. Germline assignment: CDR1 SGHNT and CDR2 YENEEA. The V segment lost 0 bases and the J segment 4 bases; nucleotides outside the gene matches: 5. The CDR3 runs to 16 residues. The CDR3 region is CASSLDYGGAYNEQFF. The CDR3 DNA reads as TGTGCCAGCAGCTTAGATTACGGGGGGGCATACAATGAGCAGTTCTTC.

This clonotype occurred many times. This chain connects TRBV19 to TRBJ2-2, with a weak D call TRBD1 (5 bases). Germline V lookup: CDR1 LNHDA, CDR2 SQIVND (reference sequence). Trimming stripped 5 bases from V and 0 bases from J, with 7 bases between. The CDR3 contains 14 residues. In nucleotides, the CDR3 is TGTGCCAGTAGTGTAGGGGCGAACACCGGGGAGCTGTTTTTT. Translating gives CASSVGANTGELFF.

Many counts were recorded for this clonotype. The V call is TRBV20-1, the J call TRBJ1-2; no definite D call. CDR3 length: 11 residues. Looked up from germline, CDR1 is DFQATT and CDR2 is SNEGSKA (reference sequence). Trimming left V 1 base short and J 8 bases short, with 8 bases between. CDR3: CSARGVQGYTF. DNA for the CDR3: TGCAGTGCTAGAGGGGTGCAGGGCTACACCTTC.

The chain's CDR3 is CSAERGETGYGYTF. The CDR3 DNA is TGCAGCGCCGAACGGGGGGAAACTGGTTATGGCTACACCTTC. The chain couples TRBV29-1 to TRBJ1-2; a possible D gene is TRBD1 (5 bases). This CDR3 has 14 residues. Per germline, CDR1 SQVTM and CDR2 ANQGSEA. Trimming took 7 bases from V and 5 from J, leaving 20 bases between them.

This chain joins TRBV4-2 and TRBJ2-1; D not certain. The CDR3 has 15 residues. The V and J ends lost 4 bases and 0 bases respectively, with 10 bases between them. In germline, CDR1 is LGHNA, CDR2 YNFKEQ. The CDR3 region is CASSPPRGSYNEQFF. CDR3 bases: TGTGCCAGCAGCCCCCCACGAGGCTCCTACAATGAGCAGTTCTTC.

In its sample, this clonotype was seen many times. The chain links TRBV20-1 to TRBJ2-5; D is unresolved. This CDR3 is built from 14 residues. Germline loops: CDR1 DFQATT, CDR2 SNEGSKA (reference sequence). The V and J ends lost 1 base and 4 bases respectively, with 13 bases between them. The CDR3 region has the DNA TGCAGTGCTAGAGGAGCGCACTACTTAGAGACCCAGTACTTC. Protein: CSARGAHYLETQYF.

This clonotype was counted ten times or more. The chain joins TRBV7-9 to TRBJ2-1; D uncertain. Per germline, CDR1 SEHNR and CDR2 FQNEAQ (reference sequence). Deletions cut 7 bases from V and 7 bases from J, with 26 bases between. This CDR3 is 17 amino acids long. The CDR3 DNA reads TGTGCCAGCACCCGGTTTTTTACCGAGGCTAGTTTTAATGAGCAGTTCTTC. Encoded protein: CASTRFFTEASFNEQFF.

CDR3 DNA: TGTGCCAGCAGCTTTCAGCTACGAGAGACCCAGTACTTC. Translation: CASSFQLRETQYF. V is TRBV11-2 and J is TRBJ2-5; D is ambiguous. V was pared by 3 bases and J by 4 bases, with 9 bases between. This CDR3 contains 13 residues. Germline CDR1 reads SGHAT; CDR2 reads FQNNGV.

There are many counts of this clonotype. This rearrangement joins TRBV20-1 to TRBJ2-7; no clear D. CDR1 DFQATT and CDR2 SNEGSKA come from the germline V gene (reference sequence). V gave up 6 bases and J gave up 5 bases, with 17 bases separating them. CDR3 length: 13 residues. The CDR3, as DNA: TGCAGTGCGCTTCGGACGGGCCCCAACGAGCAGTACTTC. Its translation is CSALRTGPNEQYF.

V usage is TRBV20-1 and J usage is TRBJ2-6; tentatively, D is TRBD1 or TRBD2 (5 bases each). CDR1 is DFQATT and CDR2 is SNEGSKA in the germline V gene (reference sequence). Deletions cut 5 bases from V and 5 bases from J, with 13 bases between. The CDR3 has 14 amino acids. CDR3 amino acids: CSAAGTARANVLTF. The CDR3 region has the DNA TGCAGTGCTGCTGGGACGGCAAGGGCCAACGTCCTGACTTTC.

This clonotype occurred many times. The gene calls are TRBV3-1 and TRBJ2-7; the D gene could be TRBD1 or TRBD2 (5 bases each). CDR3 length: 14 residues. V was trimmed by 4 bases and J by 1 base, leaving 11 bases between them. The V gene's germline CDR1 is LGHDT and CDR2 YNNKEL (reference sequence). CDR3: CASSPTRGSYEQYF. The CDR3 DNA reads as TGTGCCAGCAGCCCCACTAGGGGATCCTACGAGCAGTACTTC.

This clonotype was found a few times. The rearrangement joins TRBV19 to TRBJ1-1; D might be TRBD1 (5 bases). V gave up 7 bases and J gave up 5 bases, with 11 bases separating them. Germline CDR1 reads LNHDA; CDR2 reads SQIVND (reference sequence). The CDR3 sequence is 12 residues long. This CDR3 reads CASIPEGTEAFF. DNA for the CDR3: TGTGCCAGTATCCCGGAGGGGACTGAAGCTTTCTTT. The complete variable domain, with remaining parts taken from reference TRBV19 and TRBJ1-1, reads DGGITQSPKYLFRKEGQNVTLSCEQNLNHDAMYWYRQDPGQGLRLIYYSQIVNDFQKGDIAEGYSVSREKKESFPLTVTSAQKNPTAFYLCASIPEGTEAFFGQGTRLTVV.

The rearrangement links TRBV24-1 to TRBJ1-2; D possibly corresponds to TRBD1 (6 bases). V lost 3 bases and J 4 bases, leaving 11 bases between the germline ends. This CDR3 region has 14 residues. Looked up from germline, CDR1 is KGHDR and CDR2 is SFDVKD. CDR3 nucleotides: TGTGCCACCAGTGATAATCGGGGGCTCTATGGCTACACCTTC. It is translated as CATSDNRGLYGYTF.